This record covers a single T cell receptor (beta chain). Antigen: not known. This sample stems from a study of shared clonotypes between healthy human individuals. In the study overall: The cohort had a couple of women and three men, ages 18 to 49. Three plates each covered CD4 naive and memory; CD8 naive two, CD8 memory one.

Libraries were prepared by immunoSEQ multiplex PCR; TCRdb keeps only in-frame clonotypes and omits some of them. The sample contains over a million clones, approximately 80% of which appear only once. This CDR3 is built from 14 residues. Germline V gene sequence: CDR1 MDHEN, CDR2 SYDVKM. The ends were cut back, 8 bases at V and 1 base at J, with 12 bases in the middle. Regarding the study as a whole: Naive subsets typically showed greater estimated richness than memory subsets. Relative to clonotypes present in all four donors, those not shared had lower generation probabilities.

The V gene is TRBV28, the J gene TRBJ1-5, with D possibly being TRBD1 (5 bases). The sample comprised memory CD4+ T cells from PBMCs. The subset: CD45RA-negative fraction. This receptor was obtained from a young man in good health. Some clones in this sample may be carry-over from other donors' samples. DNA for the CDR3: TGTGCCAGCTTAAGGGCAGGGAGCAATCAGCCCCAGCATTTT. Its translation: CASLRAGSNQPQHF.